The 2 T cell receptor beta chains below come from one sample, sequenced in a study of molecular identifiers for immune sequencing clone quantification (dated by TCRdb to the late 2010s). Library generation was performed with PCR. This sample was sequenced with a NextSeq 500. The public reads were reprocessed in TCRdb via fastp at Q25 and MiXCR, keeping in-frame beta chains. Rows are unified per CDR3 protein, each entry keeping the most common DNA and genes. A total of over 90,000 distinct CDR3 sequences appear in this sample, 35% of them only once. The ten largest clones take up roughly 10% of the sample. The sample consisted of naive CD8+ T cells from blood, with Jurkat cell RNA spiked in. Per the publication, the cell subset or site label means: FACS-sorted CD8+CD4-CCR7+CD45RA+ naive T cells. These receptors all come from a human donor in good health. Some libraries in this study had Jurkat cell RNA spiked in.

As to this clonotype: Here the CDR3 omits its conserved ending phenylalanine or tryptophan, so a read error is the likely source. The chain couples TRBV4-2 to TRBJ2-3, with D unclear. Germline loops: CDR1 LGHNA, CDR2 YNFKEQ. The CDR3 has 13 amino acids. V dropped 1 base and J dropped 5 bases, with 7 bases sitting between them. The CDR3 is CASSQGSRDTQYL. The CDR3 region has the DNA TGTGCCAGCAGCCAAGGGTCCCGAGATACGCAGTATTTA.

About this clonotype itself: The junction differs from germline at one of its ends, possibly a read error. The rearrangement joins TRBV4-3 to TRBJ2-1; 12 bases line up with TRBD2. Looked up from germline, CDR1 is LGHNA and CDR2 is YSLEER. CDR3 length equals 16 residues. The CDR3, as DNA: TGCGCCAGCAGCCAGCCCCTAGCGGGAGGGCCTAGTGAGCAGTCCTTC. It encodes CASSQPLAGGPSEQSF.